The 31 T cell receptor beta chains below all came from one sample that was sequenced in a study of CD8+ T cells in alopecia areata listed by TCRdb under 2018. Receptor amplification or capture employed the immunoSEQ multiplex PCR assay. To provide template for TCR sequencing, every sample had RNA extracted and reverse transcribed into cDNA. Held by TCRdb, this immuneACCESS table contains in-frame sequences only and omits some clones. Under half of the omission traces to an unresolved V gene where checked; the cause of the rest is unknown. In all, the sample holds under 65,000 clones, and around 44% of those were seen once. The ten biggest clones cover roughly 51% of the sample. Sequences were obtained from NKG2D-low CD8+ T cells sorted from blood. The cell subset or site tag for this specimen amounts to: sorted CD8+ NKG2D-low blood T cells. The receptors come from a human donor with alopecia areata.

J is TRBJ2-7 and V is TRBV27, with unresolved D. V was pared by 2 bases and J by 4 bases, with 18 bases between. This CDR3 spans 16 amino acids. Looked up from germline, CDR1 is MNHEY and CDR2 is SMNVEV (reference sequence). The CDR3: CASSLAIGIAQYEQYF. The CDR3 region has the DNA TGTGCCAGCAGTTTAGCCATAGGGATTGCACAATACGAGCAGTACTTC.

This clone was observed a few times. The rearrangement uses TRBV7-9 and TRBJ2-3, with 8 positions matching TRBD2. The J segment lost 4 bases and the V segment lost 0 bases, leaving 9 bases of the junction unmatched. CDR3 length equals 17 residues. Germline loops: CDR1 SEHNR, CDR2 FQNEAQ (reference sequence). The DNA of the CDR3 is TGTGCCAGCAGCTTAGCGCATCGGGAGGGGCTTCCAGATACGCAGTATTTT. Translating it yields CASSLAHREGLPDTQYF.

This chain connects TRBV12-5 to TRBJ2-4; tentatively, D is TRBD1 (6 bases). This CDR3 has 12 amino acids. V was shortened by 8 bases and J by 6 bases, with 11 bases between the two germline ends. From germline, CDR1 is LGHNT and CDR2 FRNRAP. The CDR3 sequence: CASREQGNIQYF. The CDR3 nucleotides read TGTGCTAGTCGAGAACAGGGAAACATTCAGTACTTC.

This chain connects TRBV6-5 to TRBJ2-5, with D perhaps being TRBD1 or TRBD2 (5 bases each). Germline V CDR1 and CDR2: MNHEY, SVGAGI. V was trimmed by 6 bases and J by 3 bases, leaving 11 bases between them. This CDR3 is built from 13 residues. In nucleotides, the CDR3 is TGTGCCAGCAGGGGGGTATTAGAAGAGACCCAGTACTTC. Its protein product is CASRGVLEETQYF.

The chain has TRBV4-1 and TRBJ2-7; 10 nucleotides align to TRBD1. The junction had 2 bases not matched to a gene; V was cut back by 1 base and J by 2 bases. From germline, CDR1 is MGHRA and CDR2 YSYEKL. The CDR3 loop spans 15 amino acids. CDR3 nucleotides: TGCGCCAGCAGCCAAGCCGGGACAGGGGCCTACGAGCAGTACTTC. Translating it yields CASSQAGTGAYEQYF.

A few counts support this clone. CDR3 coding DNA: TGCAGCGTTGAGGTGGGAGTGGAAACAGATACGCAGTATTTT. Translating gives CSVEVGVETDTQYF. The chain employs TRBV29-1 and TRBJ2-3, with D tentatively TRBD2 (5 bases). The CDR3 contains 14 residues. Germline V gene lookup returns CDR1 SQVTM and CDR2 ANQGSEA. Trimming stripped 3 bases from V and 3 bases from J, with 13 bases between.

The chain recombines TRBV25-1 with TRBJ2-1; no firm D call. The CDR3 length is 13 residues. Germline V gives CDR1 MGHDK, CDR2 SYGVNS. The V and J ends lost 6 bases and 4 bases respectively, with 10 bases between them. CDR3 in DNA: TGTGCCAGCAGGCAGAGCGCATACAATGAGCAGTTCTTC. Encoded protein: CASRQSAYNEQFF.

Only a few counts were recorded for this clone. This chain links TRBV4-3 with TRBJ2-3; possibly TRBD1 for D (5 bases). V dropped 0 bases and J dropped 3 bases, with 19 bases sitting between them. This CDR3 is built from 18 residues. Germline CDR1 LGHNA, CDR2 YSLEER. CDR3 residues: CASSQDPGAKGSTDTQYF. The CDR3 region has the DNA TGCGCCAGCAGCCAAGATCCTGGGGCCAAGGGTTCGACAGATACGCAGTATTTT.

The CDR3: CASSQDAPGTEDEKLFF. CDR3 nucleotides: TGCGCCAGCAGCCAAGATGCCCCCGGGACGGAGGATGAAAAACTGTTTTTT. The rearrangement links TRBV4-1 to TRBJ1-4; possibly TRBD1 for D (5 bases). CDR1 is MGHRA, CDR2 YSYEKL, per germline. CDR3 length equals 17 residues. V lost 0 bases to trimming and J lost 6 bases, with 17 bases between them.

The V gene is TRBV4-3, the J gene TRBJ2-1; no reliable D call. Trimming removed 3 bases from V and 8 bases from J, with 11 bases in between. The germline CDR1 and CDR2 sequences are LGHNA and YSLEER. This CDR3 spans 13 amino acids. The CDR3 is CASSQTLGHEQFF. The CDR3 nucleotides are TGCGCCAGCAGCCAGACCCTAGGGCATGAGCAGTTCTTC.

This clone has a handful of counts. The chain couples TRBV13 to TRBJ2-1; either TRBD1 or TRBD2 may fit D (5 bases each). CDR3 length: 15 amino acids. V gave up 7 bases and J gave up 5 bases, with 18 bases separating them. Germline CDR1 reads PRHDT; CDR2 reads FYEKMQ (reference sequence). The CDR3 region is CASNLRGPLHNEQFF. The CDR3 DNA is TGTGCCAGCAACCTAAGGGGACCCCTGCACAATGAGCAGTTCTTC. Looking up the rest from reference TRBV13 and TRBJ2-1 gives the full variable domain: AAGVIQSPRHLIKEKRETATLKCYPIPRHDTVYWYQQGPGQDPQFLISFYEKMQSDKGSIPDRFSAQQFSDYHSELNMSSLELGDSALYFCASNLRGPLHNEQFFGPGTRLTVL.

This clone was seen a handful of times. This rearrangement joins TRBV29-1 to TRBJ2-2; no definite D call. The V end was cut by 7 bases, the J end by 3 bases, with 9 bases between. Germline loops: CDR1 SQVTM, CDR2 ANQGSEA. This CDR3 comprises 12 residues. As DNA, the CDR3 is TGCAGCGGAGGTTTCGACACCGGGGAGCTGTTTTTT. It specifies CSGGFDTGELFF.

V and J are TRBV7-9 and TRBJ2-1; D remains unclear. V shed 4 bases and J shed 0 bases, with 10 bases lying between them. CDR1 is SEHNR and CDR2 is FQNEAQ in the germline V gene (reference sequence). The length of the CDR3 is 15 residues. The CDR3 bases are TGTGCCAGCAGCTACGTCCCCAGCTCCTACAATGAGCAGTTCTTC. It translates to CASSYVPSSYNEQFF.

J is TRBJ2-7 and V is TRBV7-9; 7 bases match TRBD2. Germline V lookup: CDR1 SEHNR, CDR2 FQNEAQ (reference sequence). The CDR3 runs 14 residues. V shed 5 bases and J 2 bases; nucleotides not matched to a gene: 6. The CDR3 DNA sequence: TGTGCCAGCAGCCCCCCGGGAGGCCCCTACGAGCAGTACTTC. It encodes CASSPPGGPYEQYF.

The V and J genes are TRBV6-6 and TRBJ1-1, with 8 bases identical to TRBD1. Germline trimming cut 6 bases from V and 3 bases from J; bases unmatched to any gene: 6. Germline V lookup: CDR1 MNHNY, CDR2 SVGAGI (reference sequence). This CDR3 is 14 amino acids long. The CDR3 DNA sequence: TGTGCCAGCAGATCCGGGACAGGCGACACTGAAGCTTTCTTT. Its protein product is CASRSGTGDTEAFF.

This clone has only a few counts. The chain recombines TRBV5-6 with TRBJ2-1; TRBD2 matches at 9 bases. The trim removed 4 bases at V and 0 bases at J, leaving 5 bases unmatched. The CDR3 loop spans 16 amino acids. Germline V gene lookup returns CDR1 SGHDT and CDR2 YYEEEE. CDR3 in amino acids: CASSNPSGDSYNEQFF. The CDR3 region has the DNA TGTGCCAGCAGCAACCCTAGCGGGGACTCCTACAATGAGCAGTTCTTC.

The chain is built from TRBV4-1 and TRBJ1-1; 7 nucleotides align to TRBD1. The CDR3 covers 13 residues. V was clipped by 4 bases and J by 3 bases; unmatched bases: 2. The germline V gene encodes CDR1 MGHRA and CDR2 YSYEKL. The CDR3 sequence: CASSRQGDTEAFF. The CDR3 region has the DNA TGCGCCAGCAGCCGCCAGGGGGACACTGAAGCTTTCTTT.

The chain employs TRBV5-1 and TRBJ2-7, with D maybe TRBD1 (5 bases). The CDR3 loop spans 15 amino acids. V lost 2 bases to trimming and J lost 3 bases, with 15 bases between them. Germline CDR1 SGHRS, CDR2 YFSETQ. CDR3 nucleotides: TGCGCCAGCAGCTTAACGAGGATAGGGGACTACGAGCAGTACTTC. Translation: CASSLTRIGDYEQYF.

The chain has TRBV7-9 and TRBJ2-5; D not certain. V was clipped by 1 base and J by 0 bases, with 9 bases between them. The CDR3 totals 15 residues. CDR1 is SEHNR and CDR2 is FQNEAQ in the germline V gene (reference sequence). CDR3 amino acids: CASSLGAADQETQYF. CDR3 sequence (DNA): TGTGCCAGCAGCTTAGGTGCGGCAGACCAAGAGACCCAGTACTTC.

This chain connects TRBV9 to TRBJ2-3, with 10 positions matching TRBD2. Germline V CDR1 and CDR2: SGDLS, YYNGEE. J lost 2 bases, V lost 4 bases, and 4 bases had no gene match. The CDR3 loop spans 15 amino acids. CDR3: CASSRLAGDTDTQYF. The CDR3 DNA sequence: TGTGCCAGCAGCCGCCTAGCGGGGGACACAGATACGCAGTATTTT.

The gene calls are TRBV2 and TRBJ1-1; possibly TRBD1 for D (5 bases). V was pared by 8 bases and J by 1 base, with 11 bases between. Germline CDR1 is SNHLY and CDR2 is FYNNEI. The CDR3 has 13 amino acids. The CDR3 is CASRLGANTEAFF. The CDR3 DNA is TGTGCCAGCCGCCTAGGGGCGAACACTGAAGCTTTCTTT.

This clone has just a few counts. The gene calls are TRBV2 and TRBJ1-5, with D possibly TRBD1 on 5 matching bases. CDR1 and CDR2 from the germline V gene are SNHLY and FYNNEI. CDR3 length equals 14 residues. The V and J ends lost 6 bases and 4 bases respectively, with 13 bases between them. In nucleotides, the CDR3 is TGTGCCAGCAGCGCGACAGTGGAAAATCAGCCCCAGCATTTT. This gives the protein CASSATVENQPQHF.

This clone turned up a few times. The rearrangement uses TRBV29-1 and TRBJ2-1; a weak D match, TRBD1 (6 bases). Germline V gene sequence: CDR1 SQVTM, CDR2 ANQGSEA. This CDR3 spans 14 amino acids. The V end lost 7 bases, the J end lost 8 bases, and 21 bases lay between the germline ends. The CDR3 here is CSAAGQRMRDEQFF. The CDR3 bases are TGCAGCGCCGCCGGACAGAGAATGCGTGATGAGCAGTTCTTC.

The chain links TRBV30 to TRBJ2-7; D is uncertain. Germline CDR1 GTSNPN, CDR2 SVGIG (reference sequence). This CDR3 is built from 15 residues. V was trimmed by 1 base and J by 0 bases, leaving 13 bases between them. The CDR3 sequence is CAWSAQVGNSYEQYF. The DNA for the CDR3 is TGTGCCTGGAGTGCACAAGTGGGTAACTCCTACGAGCAGTACTTC.

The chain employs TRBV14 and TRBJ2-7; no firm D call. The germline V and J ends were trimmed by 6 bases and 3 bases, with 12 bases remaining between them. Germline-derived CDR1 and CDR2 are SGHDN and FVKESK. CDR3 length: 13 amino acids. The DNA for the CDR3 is TGTGCCAGCAGTCCAACAGAGGACTACGAGCAGTACTTC. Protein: CASSPTEDYEQYF.

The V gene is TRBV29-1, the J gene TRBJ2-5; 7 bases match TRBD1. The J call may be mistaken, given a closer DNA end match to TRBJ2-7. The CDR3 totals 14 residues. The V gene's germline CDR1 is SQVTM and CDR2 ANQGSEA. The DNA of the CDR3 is TGCAGCGTTGGGGCCGGGACAGCAGCTTACGAGCAGTACTTC. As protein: CSVGAGTAAYEQYF.

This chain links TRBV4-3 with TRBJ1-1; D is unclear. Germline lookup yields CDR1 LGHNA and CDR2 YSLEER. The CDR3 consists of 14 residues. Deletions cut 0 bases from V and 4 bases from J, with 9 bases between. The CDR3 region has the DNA TGCGCCAGCAGCCAAGATGAGAGGGCCACTGAAGCTTTCTTT. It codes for CASSQDERATEAFF.

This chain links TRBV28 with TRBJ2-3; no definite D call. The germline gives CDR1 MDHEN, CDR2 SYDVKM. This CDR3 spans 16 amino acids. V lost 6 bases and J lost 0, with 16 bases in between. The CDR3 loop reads CASSPLGFLSTDTQYF. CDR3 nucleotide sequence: TGTGCCAGCAGCCCCCTAGGTTTTTTAAGCACAGATACGCAGTATTTT.

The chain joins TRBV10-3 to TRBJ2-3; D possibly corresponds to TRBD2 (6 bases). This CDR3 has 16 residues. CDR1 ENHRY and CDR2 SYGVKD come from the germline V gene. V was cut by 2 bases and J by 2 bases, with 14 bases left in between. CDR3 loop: CAISETSSPPTDTQYF. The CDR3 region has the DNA TGTGCCATCAGTGAGACTAGCTCCCCACCCACAGATACGCAGTATTTT.

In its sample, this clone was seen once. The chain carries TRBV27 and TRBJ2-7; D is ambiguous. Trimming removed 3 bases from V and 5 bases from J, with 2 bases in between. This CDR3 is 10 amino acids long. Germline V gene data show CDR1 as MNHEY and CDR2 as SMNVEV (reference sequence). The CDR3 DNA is TGTGCCAGCAGTTTTAACGAGCAGTACTTC. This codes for CASSFNEQYF.

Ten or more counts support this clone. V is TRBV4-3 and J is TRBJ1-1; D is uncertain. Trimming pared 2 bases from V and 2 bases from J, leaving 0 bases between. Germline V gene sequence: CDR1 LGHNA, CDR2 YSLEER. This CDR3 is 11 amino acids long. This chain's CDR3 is CASSQNTEAFF. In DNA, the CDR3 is TGCGCCAGCAGCCAAAACACTGAAGCTTTCTTT.